The 19 T cell receptor beta chains given below trace back to one sample, sequenced in a study of T cell responses to AZD1222 COVID-19 vaccine. Assay used: immunoSEQ multiplex PCR; TCRdb lists only in-frame clones, some missing. This repertoire shows about 160,000 clones, about nine tenths found once; its top ten account for approximately 1.5%. The input for sequencing was peripheral blood, taken on day 0 of AZD1222 vaccination. These receptors originate from an adult in good health.

This chain links TRBV19 with TRBJ2-5; possible D gene TRBD1, 6 bases. Germline loops: CDR1 LNHDA, CDR2 SQIVND (reference sequence). Trimming shortened V by 7 bases and J by 3 bases, and 15 bases separated the two germline ends. This CDR3 has 14 residues. The CDR3 DNA is TGTGCCAGTAAGGGGGTAGGGATAGAAGAGACCCAGTACTTC. Protein product: CASKGVGIEETQYF.

The V and J genes are TRBV4-3 and TRBJ1-4, with D possibly TRBD1 on 5 matching bases. CDR1 and CDR2 from the germline V gene are LGHNA and YSLEER. The CDR3 covers 17 residues. The ends were cut back, 1 base at V and 3 bases at J, with 15 bases in the middle. CDR3 sequence: CASSQGPGRGANEKLFF. The CDR3 nucleotides are TGCGCCAGCAGCCAAGGGCCCGGGAGGGGAGCTAATGAAAAACTGTTTTTT.

The chain carries TRBV6-1 and TRBJ1-6, with 8 bases fitting TRBD1. From germline, CDR1 is MNHNS and CDR2 SASEGT. The V segment lost 4 bases and the J segment 6 bases; nucleotides outside the gene matches: 8. This CDR3 is 16 amino acids long. In DNA form, the CDR3 reads TGTGCCAGCAGTGCACAGGGGGAAGTTGGTAATTCACCCCTCCACTTT. Translating it yields CASSAQGEVGNSPLHF.

This sequence joins TRBV6-1 and TRBJ1-5; no firm D call. V lost 6 bases, J lost 7 bases, and 7 bases lay in between. CDR1 is MNHNS and CDR2 is SASEGT in the germline V gene. The CDR3 length is 11 residues. The CDR3 reads CASSEDQPQHF. The CDR3 DNA is TGTGCCAGCAGCGAGGACCAGCCCCAGCATTTT.

The V gene is TRBV15, the J gene TRBJ2-5; 10 nucleotides align to TRBD2. This CDR3 is 16 amino acids long. The germline CDR1 and CDR2 sequences are LNHNV and YYDKDF (reference sequence). V trimming: 0 bases; J trimming: 4 bases; junction bases outside the gene matches: 5. The CDR3 is CATSRDPSGGTETQYF. Written as DNA, the CDR3 is TGTGCCACCAGCAGAGATCCTAGCGGGGGAACAGAGACCCAGTACTTC.

V gene TRBV6-4 combines with J gene TRBJ2-4, with D perhaps matching TRBD1 (5 bases). V was pared by 3 bases and J by 9 bases, with 12 bases between. Per germline, CDR1 MRHNA and CDR2 SNTAGT. The CDR3 length is 13 residues. CDR3 DNA sequence: TGTGCCAGCAGTGAAAAGGGGCGCGGCATTCAGTACTTC. It codes for CASSEKGRGIQYF.

The chain joins TRBV6-5 to TRBJ2-5; D ambiguous. CDR1 and CDR2 from the germline V gene are MNHEY and SVGAGI. V was shortened by 1 base and J by 9 bases, with 9 bases between the two germline ends. The CDR3 is 12 residues long. CDR3 nucleotides: TGTGCCAGCAGTTACTTAAATGGGGCCCAGTACTTC. Translating gives CASSYLNGAQYF.

The genes are TRBV5-1 and TRBJ1-3, with D uncertain. The CDR3 has 16 residues. With 0 bases removed from V and 0 bases from J, the gap between germline ends came to 10 bases. CDR1 and CDR2 from the germline V gene are SGHRS and YFSETQ. The CDR3 region has the DNA TGCGCCAGCAGCTTGGCGGCGACACTCTCTGGAAACACCATATATTTT. Amino acid sequence: CASSLAATLSGNTIYF.

V is TRBV2 and J is TRBJ1-6, with D unresolved. The CDR3 covers 15 residues. Between the trimmed V and J ends, which lost 3 bases and 0 bases, there was a span of 6 bases. Germline lookup yields CDR1 SNHLY and CDR2 FYNNEI. Written as DNA, the CDR3 is TGTGCCAGCAGTGAGGAGAGCTCCTATAATTCACCCCTCCACTTT. Protein sequence: CASSEESSYNSPLHF.

This sequence joins TRBV5-6 and TRBJ1-2; 8 bases fit TRBD1. Per the germline V gene, CDR1 is SGHDT and CDR2 is YYEEEE. This CDR3 is built from 13 residues. The J segment lost 5 bases and the V segment lost 4 bases, leaving 4 bases of the junction unmatched. The CDR3 bases are TGTGCCAGCAGCAAGGACAGGGCATATGGCTACACCTTC. Its translation is CASSKDRAYGYTF.

V gene TRBV19 combines with J gene TRBJ1-4; D perhaps matches TRBD1 (6 bases). V lost 8 bases, J lost 6 bases, and 13 bases lay in between. Germline V gene lookup returns CDR1 LNHDA and CDR2 SQIVND (reference sequence). The CDR3 is made up of 13 amino acids. This CDR3 reads CASSTGWDEKLFF. DNA for the CDR3: TGTGCCAGTTCTACAGGGTGGGATGAAAAACTGTTTTTT.

V and J are TRBV27 and TRBJ1-2; no clear D. The germline V gene encodes CDR1 MNHEY and CDR2 SMNVEV (reference sequence). The CDR3 has 13 amino acids. The V end was cut by 3 bases, the J end by 2 bases, with 7 bases between. Here the CDR3 reads CASSLTENYGYTF. CDR3 nucleotides: TGTGCCAGCAGTTTGACGGAAAACTATGGCTACACCTTC.

The chain is built from TRBV19 and TRBJ1-1; D ambiguous. CDR3 size: 13 residues. V lost 7 bases and J 4 bases, leaving 13 bases between the germline ends. Per the germline V gene, CDR1 is LNHDA and CDR2 is SQIVND (reference sequence). CDR3 in DNA: TGTGCCAGTACCGCGGCGTGGCGCACTGAAGCTTTCTTT. This sequence encodes CASTAAWRTEAFF. The full variable domain, its missing parts supplied by reference TRBV19 and TRBJ1-1, is DGGITQSPKYLFRKEGQNVTLSCEQNLNHDAMYWYRQDPGQGLRLIYYSQIVNDFQKGDIAEGYSVSREKKESFPLTVTSAQKNPTAFYLCASTAAWRTEAFFGQGTRLTVV.

The V and J genes are TRBV11-2 and TRBJ2-1; D perhaps matches TRBD2 (5 bases). The germline gives CDR1 SGHAT, CDR2 FQNNGV. The CDR3 runs to 18 residues. V gave up 0 bases and J gave up 0 bases, with 15 bases separating them. The CDR3 DNA sequence: TGTGCCAGCAGCTTAGAGGCCCTAGCTAAGATCTCCTACAATGAGCAGTTCTTC. Amino acids: CASSLEALAKISYNEQFF. The whole variable domain, filled in from reference TRBV11-2 and TRBJ2-1, reads EAGVAQSPRYKIIEKRQSVAFWCNPISGHATLYWYQQILGQGPKLLIQFQNNGVVDDSQLPKDRFSAERLKGVDSTLKIQPAKLEDSAVYLCASSLEALAKISYNEQFFGPGTRLTVL.

The chain employs TRBV18 and TRBJ1-1, with D unclear. Germline CDR1 and CDR2: KGHSH and LQKENI. V gave up 5 bases and J gave up 6 bases, with 19 bases separating them. This CDR3 has 15 residues. CDR3 DNA sequence: TGTGCCAGCTCATCCTCAGATACGAGGGTTCCTGAAGCTTTCTTT. Protein: CASSSSDTRVPEAFF.

The CDR3 DNA reads TGCGCCAGCAGCCAAGAATTAGGCAGGGGAGGAAACACCATATATTTT. It translates to CASSQELGRGGNTIYF. The chain carries TRBV4-1 and TRBJ1-3, with a tentative D call TRBD1 (6 bases). This CDR3 is 16 amino acids long. V lost 0 bases and J lost 4, with 13 bases in between. Germline CDR1 MGHRA, CDR2 YSYEKL.

The chain uses TRBV5-1 and TRBJ2-1; no definite D call. With 0 bases removed from V and 9 bases from J, the gap between germline ends came to 4 bases. The germline gives CDR1 SGHRS, CDR2 YFSETQ. This CDR3 is built from 11 residues. The CDR3 spells CASSLDIEQFF. The CDR3 region has the DNA TGCGCCAGCAGCTTGGATATTGAGCAGTTCTTC.

The chain joins TRBV7-9 to TRBJ1-3; D unclear. V lost 5 bases and J lost 0, with 8 bases in between. The CDR3 loop spans 14 amino acids. CDR1 SEHNR and CDR2 FQNEAQ come from the germline V gene (reference sequence). The CDR3 loop is CASSPRISGNTIYF. The CDR3 nucleotides read TGTGCCAGCAGCCCCCGGATCTCTGGAAACACCATATATTTT. Full variable domain (remainder filled in from reference TRBV7-9 and TRBJ1-3): DTGVSQNPRHKITKRGQNVTFRCDPISEHNRLYWYRQTLGQGPEFLTYFQNEAQLEKSRLLSDRFSAERPKGSFSTLEIQRTEQGDSAMYLCASSPRISGNTIYFGEGSWLTVV.

This clone was seen once. V usage is TRBV6-5 and J usage is TRBJ1-4, with a possible D match to TRBD1 (6 bases). Trimming removed 0 bases from V and 8 bases from J, with 7 bases in between. The CDR3 sequence is 13 residues long. Germline lookup yields CDR1 MNHEY and CDR2 SVGAGI. The CDR3 region is CASSYSRGEKLFF. CDR3 DNA sequence: TGTGCCAGCAGTTACTCGAGGGGGGAAAAACTGTTTTTT.